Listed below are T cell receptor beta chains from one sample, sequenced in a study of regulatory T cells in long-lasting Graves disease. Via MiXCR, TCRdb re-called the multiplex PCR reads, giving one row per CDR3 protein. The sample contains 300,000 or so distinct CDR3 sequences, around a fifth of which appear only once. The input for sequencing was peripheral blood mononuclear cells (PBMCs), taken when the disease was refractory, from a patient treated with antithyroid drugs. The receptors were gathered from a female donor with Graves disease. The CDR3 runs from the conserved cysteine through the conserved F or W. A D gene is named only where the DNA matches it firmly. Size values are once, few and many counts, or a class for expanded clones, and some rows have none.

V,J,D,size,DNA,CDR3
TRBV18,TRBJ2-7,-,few,TGTGCCAGCTCACCAAGGTCAGGGCCCTACGAGCAGTACTTC,CASSPRSGPYEQYF
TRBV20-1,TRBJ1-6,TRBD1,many,TGCAGTGCTCCTCACCGACAGGGGGCGTATTCACCCCTCCACTTT,CSAPHRQGAYSPLHF
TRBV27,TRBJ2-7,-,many,TGTGCCAGCAGTCCCCGGGACGCCCCCTACGAGCAGTACTTC,CASSPRDAPYEQYF
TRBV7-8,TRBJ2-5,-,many,TGTGCCAGCAGCTTAAGGAGAGGGGCGATCCAAGAGACCCAGTACTTC,CASSLRRGAIQETQYF
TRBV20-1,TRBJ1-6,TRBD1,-,TGCAGTGCTGCCGGGACAGGGGGCGGTTCACCCCTCCACTTT,CSAAGTGGGSPLHF
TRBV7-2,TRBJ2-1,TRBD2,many,TGTGCCAGCAGCTTACCGGGACTAGCGATCTACAATGAGCAGTTCTTC,CASSLPGLAIYNEQFF
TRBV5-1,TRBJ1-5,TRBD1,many,TGTGCCAGCAGCTCCCACAGGGGAAGTAGCAATCAGCCCCAGCATTTT,CASSSHRGSSNQPQHF
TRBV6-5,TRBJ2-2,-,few,TGTGCCAGCAGTTACGGTGCCCCCGGGGAGCTGTTTTTT,CASSYGAPGELFF
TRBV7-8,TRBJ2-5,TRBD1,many,TGTGCCAGCGGGCCGGGACAGCTGGAGACCCAGTACTTC,CASGPGQLETQYF
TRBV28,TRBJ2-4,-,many,TGTGCCAGCAGGTCCGGGAGAGCAAACATTCAGTACTTC,CASRSGRANIQYF
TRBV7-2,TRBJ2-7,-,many,TGTGCCAGCAGCTTACCCGGGGCCCACGAGCAGTACTTC,CASSLPGAHEQYF
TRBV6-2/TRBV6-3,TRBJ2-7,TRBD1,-,TGTGCCAGCGGACAGGGGGTTTTTAGGTCCTACGAGCAGTACTTC,CASGQGVFRSYEQYF
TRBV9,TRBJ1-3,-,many,TGTGCCAGCAGCGTAGCCTGGGGAAGGGACACCATATATTTT,CASSVAWGRDTIYF
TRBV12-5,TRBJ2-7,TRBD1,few,TGTGCTAGTGGTTTGGGGGGACAGGGGACCTACGAGCAGTACTTC,CASGLGGQGTYEQYF
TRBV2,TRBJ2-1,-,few,TGTGCCAGCAGCCAGCCCACTTACTACAATGAGCAGTTCTTC,CASSQPTYYNEQFF
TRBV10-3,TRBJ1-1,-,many,TGTGCCATCAGAACACCTTTGCAAGGGTCTGAAGCTTTCTTT,CAIRTPLQGSEAFF
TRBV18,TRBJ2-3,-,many,TGTGCCAGCTCACCGCCCAGGCGGGCCGCCACAGATACGCAGTATTTT,CASSPPRRAATDTQYF
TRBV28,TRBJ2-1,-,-,TGTGCCAGCAGTTTGTTCCCCCACAATGAGCAGTTCTTC,CASSLFPHNEQFF
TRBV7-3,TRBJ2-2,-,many,TGTGCCAGCAGCTCCGGGGCAGGGAACACCGGGGAGCTGTTTTTT,CASSSGAGNTGELFF
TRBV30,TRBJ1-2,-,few,TGTGCCTGGAGTAATGGACAGATGGGCTATGGCTACACCTTC,CAWSNGQMGYGYTF
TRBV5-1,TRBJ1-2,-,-,TGCGCCAGCAGCTTATGGTCAGGGAATGGCTACACCTTC,CASSLWSGNGYTF
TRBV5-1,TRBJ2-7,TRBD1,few,TGCGCCAGCAGCCGGGACAGCATCACCTACGAGCAGTACTTC,CASSRDSITYEQYF
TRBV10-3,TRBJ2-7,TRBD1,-,TGTGCCATCAGTACCGGGACAGGGAACGAGCAGTACTTC,CAISTGTGNEQYF
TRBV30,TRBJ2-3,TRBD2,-,TGTGCCTGGAGTGTACGTGGGGGGGTTACGCAGTATTTT,CAWSVRGGVTQYF
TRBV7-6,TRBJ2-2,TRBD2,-,TGTGCCAGCAGCTTAGGAACGGGAGGTAGCACCGGGGAGCTGTTTTTT,CASSLGTGGSTGELFF
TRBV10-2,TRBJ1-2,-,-,TGCGCCGGCAGTGAGGGCATCGACTATGGCTACACCTTC,CAGSEGIDYGYTF
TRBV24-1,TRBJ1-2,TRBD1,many,TGTGCCACCAGTGGGGACAGCTATGGCTACACCTTC,CATSGDSYGYTF
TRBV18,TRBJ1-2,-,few,TGTGCCAGCTCAGAGGGCCGGACAGCTTCTAACTATGGCTACACCTTC,CASSEGRTASNYGYTF
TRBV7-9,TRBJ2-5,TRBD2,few,TGTGCCAGCAGCGAACTCGGGACTAGCGTAGAGACCCAGTACTTC,CASSELGTSVETQYF
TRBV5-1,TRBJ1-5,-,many,TGCGCCAGCAGCTTGGACGACAGGAATGATCAGCCCCAGCATTTT,CASSLDDRNDQPQHF
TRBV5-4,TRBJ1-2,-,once,TGTGCCAGCAGCTTGGGCGGAGATATTAACTATGGCTACACCTTC,CASSLGGDINYGYTF
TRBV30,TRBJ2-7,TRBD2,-,TGTGCCTGGAGTGTAGCGGGGGGGGCGCGAGTCCAGCAGTACTTC,CAWSVAGGARVQQYF
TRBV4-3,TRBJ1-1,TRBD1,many,TGCGCCAGCAGCCAAGACGCCGGGACAGTGAACACTGAAGCTTTCTTT,CASSQDAGTVNTEAFF
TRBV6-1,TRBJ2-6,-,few,TGTGCCAGCAAGGGGGTTTCCTTTAGTGGGGCCAACGTCCTGACTTTC,CASKGVSFSGANVLTF
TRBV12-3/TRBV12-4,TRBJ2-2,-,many,TGTGCCAGCAGCCTCAGGGGCACCGGGGAGCTGTTTTTT,CASSLRGTGELFF
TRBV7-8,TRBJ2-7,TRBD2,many,TGTGCCAGCAGCTTAGTAGGGGCTAGCGGGAGTCACTCCTACGAGCAGTACTTC,CASSLVGASGSHSYEQYF
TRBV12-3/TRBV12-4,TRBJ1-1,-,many,TGTGCCAGCAGGCCCCCGACTGTGAACACTGAAGCTTTCTTT,CASRPPTVNTEAFF
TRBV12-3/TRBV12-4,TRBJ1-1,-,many,TGTGCCAGCAGTCCCCCCGACCCAAAGAACACTGAAGCTTTCTTT,CASSPPDPKNTEAFF
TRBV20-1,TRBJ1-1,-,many,TGCAGTGCTAGGCGACCTGGGAACACTGAAGCTTTCTTT,CSARRPGNTEAFF
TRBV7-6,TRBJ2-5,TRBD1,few,TGTGCCAGCAGCTTAGGGACAGGGTGGCAAGAGACCCAGTACTTC,CASSLGTGWQETQYF
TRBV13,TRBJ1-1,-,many,TGTGCCAGCAGCTTGAGTGGTTCGACGAGGGACACTGAAGCTTTCTTT,CASSLSGSTRDTEAFF
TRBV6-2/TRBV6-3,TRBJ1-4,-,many,TGTGCCAGCAGTTCCCGGACACAAAATGAAAAACTGTTTTTT,CASSSRTQNEKLFF
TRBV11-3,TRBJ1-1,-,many,TGTGCCAGCAGCTTACCCATCCTGAACACTGAAGCTTTCTTT,CASSLPILNTEAFF
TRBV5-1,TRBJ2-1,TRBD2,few,TGCGCCAGCAGCACCTGGACTAGCGGGTACAATGAGCAGTTCTTC,CASSTWTSGYNEQFF
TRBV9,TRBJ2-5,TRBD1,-,TGTGCCAGCAGCGTAGGACAGGGGGCTTTGGAGACCCAGTACTTC,CASSVGQGALETQYF
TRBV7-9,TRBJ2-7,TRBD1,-,TGTGCCAGCAGCTTAGAAGAACGACAGGGGAACTACGAGCAGTACTTC,CASSLEERQGNYEQYF
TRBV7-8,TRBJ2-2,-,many,TGTGCCAGCAGCCCTAAGGGGGGCGGGGAGCTGTTTTTT,CASSPKGGGELFF
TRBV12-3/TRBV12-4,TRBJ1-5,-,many,TGTGCCAGCAGTTCCATTGACAGAGTAGGGCCCCAGCATTTT,CASSSIDRVGPQHF
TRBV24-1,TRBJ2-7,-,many,TGTGCCACCAGTGATTTTGGTCCGGGACACAGCTCCTACGAGCAGTACTTC,CATSDFGPGHSSYEQYF
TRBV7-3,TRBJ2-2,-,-,TGTGCCAGCAGCTTAACATCTAGGCTGAACACCGGGGAGCTGTTTTTT,CASSLTSRLNTGELFF
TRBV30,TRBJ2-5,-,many,TGTGCCTGGAGTGTATCAGGGGCCAAAGAGACCCAGTACTTC,CAWSVSGAKETQYF
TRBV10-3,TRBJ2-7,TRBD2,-,TGTGCCATCAGTGCGCCGGGAGGGACATACGAGCAGTACTTC,CAISAPGGTYEQYF